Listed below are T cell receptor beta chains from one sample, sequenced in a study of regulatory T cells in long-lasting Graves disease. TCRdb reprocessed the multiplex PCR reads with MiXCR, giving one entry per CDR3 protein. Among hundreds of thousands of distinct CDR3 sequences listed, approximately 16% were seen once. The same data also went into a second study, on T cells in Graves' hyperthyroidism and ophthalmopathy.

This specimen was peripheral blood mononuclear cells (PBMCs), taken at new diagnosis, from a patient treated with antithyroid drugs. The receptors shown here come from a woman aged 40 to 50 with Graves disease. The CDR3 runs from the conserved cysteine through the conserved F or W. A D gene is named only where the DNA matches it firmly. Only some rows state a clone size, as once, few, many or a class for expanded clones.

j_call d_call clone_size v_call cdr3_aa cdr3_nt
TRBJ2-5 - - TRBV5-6 CASSLVSLETQYF TGTGCCAGCAGCTTGGTCTCGCTGGAGACCCAGTACTTC
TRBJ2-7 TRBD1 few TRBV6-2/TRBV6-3 CASSYPGQGKYEQYF TGTGCCAGCAGTTACCCAGGACAGGGTAAATACGAGCAGTACTTC
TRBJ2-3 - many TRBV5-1 CASSFVLRAEIGTDTQYF TGCGCCAGCAGCTTCGTCCTTAGGGCGGAGATAGGTACAGATACGCAGTATTTT
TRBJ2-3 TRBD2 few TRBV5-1 CASSQSTSGRFTDTQYF TGCGCCAGCAGCCAGTCGACTAGCGGGAGGTTTACAGATACGCAGTATTTT
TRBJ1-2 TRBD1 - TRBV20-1 CSASPGTDWGGYTF TGCAGTGCTAGCCCAGGGACAGACTGGGGTGGCTACACCTTC
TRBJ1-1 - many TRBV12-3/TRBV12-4 CASTVRGAATEAFF TGTGCCAGCACGGTCCGTGGGGCAGCCACTGAAGCTTTCTTT
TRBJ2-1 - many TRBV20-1 CSARGYLRQADNEQFF TGCAGTGCTAGAGGGTATCTCCGGCAGGCAGACAATGAGCAGTTCTTC
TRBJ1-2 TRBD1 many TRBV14 CASSPAGTGVYGYTF TGTGCCAGCAGCCCCGCCGGGACAGGGGTTTATGGCTACACCTTC
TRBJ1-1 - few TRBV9 CASSAGPSGTEAFF TGTGCCAGCAGCGCGGGGCCGTCGGGCACTGAAGCTTTCTTT
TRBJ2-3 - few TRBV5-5 CASSYYPSTTDTQYF TGTGCCAGCAGCTACTACCCCTCTACTACAGATACGCAGTATTTT
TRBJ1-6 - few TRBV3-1 CASSQKRDSPLHF TGTGCCAGCAGCCAAAAAAGGGATTCACCCCTCCACTTT
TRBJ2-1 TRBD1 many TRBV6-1 CASRTGTGEYNEQFF TGTGCCAGCAGAACCGGGACAGGAGAATACAATGAGCAGTTCTTC
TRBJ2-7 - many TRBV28 CASSSLFVDYEQYF TGTGCCAGCAGCTCCCTTTTTGTCGACTACGAGCAGTACTTC
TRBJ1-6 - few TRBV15 CATSRDGGGRGSPLHF TGTGCCACCAGCAGAGATGGGGGAGGCCGGGGTTCACCCCTCCACTTT
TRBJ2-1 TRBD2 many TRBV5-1 CASSIGTSGQASQFF TGCGCCAGCAGCATAGGGACTAGCGGACAGGCATCCCAGTTCTTC
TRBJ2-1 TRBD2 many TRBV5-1 CASSLNPVRVAGRYNEQFF TGCGCCAGCAGCTTGAATCCTGTTAGAGTAGCGGGCAGGTACAATGAGCAGTTCTTC
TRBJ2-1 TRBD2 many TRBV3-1 CASSHGRLATRNEQFF TGTGCCAGCAGCCACGGTCGACTAGCCACTCGCAATGAGCAGTTCTTC
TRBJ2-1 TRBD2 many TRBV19 CASSTGTSAYNEQFF TGTGCCAGTAGTACCGGGACTAGTGCGTACAATGAGCAGTTCTTC
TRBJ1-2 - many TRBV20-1 CSAQIRGIANYGYTF TGCAGTGCTCAGATCCGGGGGATTGCTAACTATGGCTACACCTTC
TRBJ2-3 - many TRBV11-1 CASSLVGPSTDTQYF TGTGCCAGCAGCTTAGTCGGACCTAGCACAGATACGCAGTATTTT
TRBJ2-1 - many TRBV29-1 CSVRAGPGGNEQFF TGCAGCGTCCGCGCGGGGCCCGGCGGGAATGAGCAGTTCTTC
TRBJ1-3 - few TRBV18 CASSPRRDSWSGNTIYF TGTGCCAGCTCACCCCGCCGGGACTCCTGGTCTGGAAACACCATATATTTT
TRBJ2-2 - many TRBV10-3 CAISESMDGELFF TGTGCCATCAGTGAGTCGATGGACGGGGAGCTGTTTTTT
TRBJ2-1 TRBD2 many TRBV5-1 CASSQGYSGSTEQFF TGCGCCAGCTCCCAAGGGTATAGCGGGAGTACTGAGCAGTTCTTC
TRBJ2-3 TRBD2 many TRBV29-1 CSVGLAGDRTDTQYF TGCAGCGTTGGGCTAGCGGGAGATCGCACAGATACGCAGTATTTT
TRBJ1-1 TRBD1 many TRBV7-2 CASSPHRGQGTEAFF TGTGCCAGCAGCCCTCACAGGGGGCAGGGCACTGAAGCTTTCTTT
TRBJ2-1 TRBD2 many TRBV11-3 CASSLTSASYNEQFF TGTGCCAGCAGCTTGACTAGCGCATCCTACAATGAGCAGTTCTTC
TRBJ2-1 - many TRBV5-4 CASSFERGFRFF TGTGCCAGCAGCTTCGAAAGGGGGTTTCGGTTCTTC
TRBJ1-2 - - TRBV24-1 CATMGAGSYGYTF TGTGCCACCATGGGAGCAGGGAGCTATGGCTACACCTTC
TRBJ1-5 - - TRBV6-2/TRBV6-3 CASSYGRGSLGKHF TGTGCCAGCAGTTACGGTCGGGGGTCGTTAGGGAAGCATTTT
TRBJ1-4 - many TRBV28 CASSLAWEKLFF TGTGCCAGCAGTCTAGCTTGGGAAAAACTGTTTTTT
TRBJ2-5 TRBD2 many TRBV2 CASVSGTLTETQYF TGTGCCAGCGTGAGCGGGACCCTGACGGAGACCCAGTACTTC
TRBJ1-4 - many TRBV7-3 CASSPPGLDPTNEKLFF TGTGCCAGCAGCCCACCGGGGTTGGATCCAACTAATGAAAAACTGTTTTTT
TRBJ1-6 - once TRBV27 CASSFNGQYSPLHF TGTGCCAGCAGTTTCAATGGCCAATATTCACCCCTCCACTTT
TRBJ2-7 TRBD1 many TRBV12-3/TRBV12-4 CASSTDRQGAYEQYF TGTGCCAGCAGTACCGACCGACAGGGTGCCTACGAGCAGTACTTC
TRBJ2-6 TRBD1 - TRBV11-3 CASSLELPEQGSSVANVLTF TGTGCCAGCAGCTTAGAACTCCCGGAACAGGGGAGCTCTGTGGCCAACGTCCTGACTTTC
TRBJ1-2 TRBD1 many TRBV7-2 CASSLGTGQNYGYTF TGTGCCAGCAGCTTAGGGACAGGGCAAAACTATGGCTACACCTTC
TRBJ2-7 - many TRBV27 CASRGVWEQYF TGTGCCAGCAGGGGGGTTTGGGAGCAGTACTTC
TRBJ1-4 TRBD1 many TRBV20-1 CSAIDRVVANEKLFF TGCAGTGCCATCGACAGGGTGGTGGCTAATGAAAAACTGTTTTTT
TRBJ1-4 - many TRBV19 CASSLLDGEKLFF TGTGCCAGTAGTCTATTGGACGGTGAAAAACTGTTTTTT
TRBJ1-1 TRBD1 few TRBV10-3 CAISDPGQGASTEAFF TGTGCCATCAGTGACCCGGGACAGGGGGCGAGTACTGAAGCTTTCTTT
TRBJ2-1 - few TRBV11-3 CASSFRDIYNEQFF TGTGCCAGCAGCTTCCGGGACATCTACAATGAGCAGTTCTTC
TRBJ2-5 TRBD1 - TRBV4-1 CASSRPGTGGPQETQYF TGCGCCAGCAGCCGCCCCGGGACAGGGGGTCCCCAAGAGACCCAGTACTTC
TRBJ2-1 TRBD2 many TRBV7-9 CASRGGLAGSYNEQFF TGTGCCAGCAGAGGGGGGCTAGCGGGGTCCTACAATGAGCAGTTCTTC
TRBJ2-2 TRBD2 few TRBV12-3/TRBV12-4 CASSFGREGTGELFF TGTGCCAGCAGTTTTGGGCGGGAGGGTACCGGGGAGCTGTTTTTT
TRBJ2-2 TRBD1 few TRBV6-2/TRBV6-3 CASNQGAANTGELFF TGTGCCAGCAACCAGGGGGCGGCGAACACCGGGGAGCTGTTTTTT
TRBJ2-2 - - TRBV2 CASSLEQEDTGELFF TGTGCCAGCAGCCTCGAGCAGGAGGACACCGGGGAGCTGTTTTTT
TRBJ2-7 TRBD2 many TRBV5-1 CASSAKREPSYEQYF TGCGCCAGCAGCGCGAAGCGGGAGCCCTCCTACGAGCAGTACTTC
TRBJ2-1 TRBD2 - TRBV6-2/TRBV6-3 CASSLAGGEGNEQFF TGTGCCAGCAGTCTAGCGGGAGGCGAGGGCAATGAGCAGTTCTTC
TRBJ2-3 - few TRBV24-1 CATSEPGSPGTDTQYF TGTGCCACCAGTGAGCCTGGGTCCCCCGGCACAGATACGCAGTATTTT
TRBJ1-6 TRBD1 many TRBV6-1 CASSLGQEISPLHF TGTGCCAGCAGCCTCGGACAGGAAATCTCACCCCTCCACTTT
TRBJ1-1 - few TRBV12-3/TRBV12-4 CASSRGGGNTEAFF TGTGCCAGCAGTAGGGGGGGGGGGAACACTGAAGCTTTCTTT
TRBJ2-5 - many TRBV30 CATSPGPQETQYF TGTGCCACATCGCCAGGGCCCCAAGAGACCCAGTACTTC
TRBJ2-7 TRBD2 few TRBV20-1 CSARGLAGTSYEQYF TGCAGTGCTAGAGGACTAGCGGGGACCTCCTACGAGCAGTACTTC
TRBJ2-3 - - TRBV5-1 CASSLGKATDTQYF TGCGCCAGCAGCTTGGGAAAGGCCACAGATACGCAGTATTTT
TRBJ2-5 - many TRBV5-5 CASSQRLQEETQYF TGTGCCAGCAGCCAAAGACTACAGGAAGAGACCCAGTACTTC
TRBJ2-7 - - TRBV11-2 CASSFNTRDEQYF TGTGCCAGCAGCTTTAATACACGGGACGAGCAGTACTTC